This T cell receptor (beta chain) was sequenced in a study of control samples from healthy donors and cancer patients. CDR3 size: 18 residues. Trimming left V 4 bases short and J 2 bases short, with 24 bases between. CDR1 and CDR2 from the germline V gene are SGHVS and FQNEAQ. TCRdb's copy holds only in-frame clones and misses some; the assay was immunoSEQ multiplex PCR. In the table there are about 120,000 clones, around 90% of which are singletons. Sequencing input: blood. This chain connects TRBV7-8 to TRBJ2-7, with D perhaps TRBD2 (6 bases). The source of this sequence is a man aged 50-59 years in good health. The CDR3 nucleotides are TGTGCCAGCAGCTCCTCTACTCCCGGGACTCCACACCCCTACGAGCAGTACTTC. Encoded protein: CASSSSTPGTPHPYEQYF.